The 15 T cell receptor beta chains given below trace back to one sample, sequenced in a study of T-cell reconstitution after alpha-beta-depleted transplantation in children. TCRbeta library preparation incorporated unique molecular identifiers. TCRdb used MiXCR to reprocess the PCR reads, holding one entry per CDR3 protein. This table has about 200,000 distinct CDR3 sequences, roughly 18% appearing once. Sequencing was performed on PBMCs, mostly from graft donor cells, taken 360 days after TCRalphabeta/CD19-depleted stem cell transplant. The receptors originated from a male patient under 10 years old who had a stem cell transplant for acute lymphoblastic leukemia, so the T cells may come from the graft donor.

This chain uses TRBV7-2 with TRBJ1-4, with TRBD1 matching over 9 bases. The germline CDR1 and CDR2 sequences are SGHTA and FQGNSA. With 5 bases clipped from V and 5 bases from J, the junction kept 6 bases outside the gene matches. The CDR3 covers 15 residues. CDR3 loop: CASSHPDRGNEKLFF. DNA for the CDR3: TGTGCCAGCAGCCACCCAGACAGGGGGAATGAAAAACTGTTTTTT. The whole variable domain, filled in from reference TRBV7-2 and TRBJ1-4, reads GAGVSQSPSNKVTEKGKDVELRCDPISGHTALYWYRQSLGQGLEFLIYFQGNSAPDKSGLPSDRFSAERTGGSVSTLTIQRTQQEDSAVYLCASSHPDRGNEKLFFGSGTQLSVL.

This clonotype was counted only a few times. This chain connects TRBV5-5 to TRBJ1-5, with 9 positions matching TRBD1. V dropped 4 bases and J dropped 5; count of bases not matched to a gene: 10. CDR1 is SGHKS, CDR2 YYEKEE, per germline (reference sequence). The CDR3 is made up of 16 amino acids. CDR3 coding DNA: TGTGCCAGCAGCATTCACCCGGACAGGGGAGATCAGCCCCAGCATTTT. It translates to CASSIHPDRGDQPQHF.

This clonotype turned up a few times. The rearrangement uses TRBV12-3 or TRBV12-4 and TRBJ1-6, with unresolved D. V gave up 8 bases and J gave up 5 bases, with 13 bases separating them. The CDR3 has 14 residues. CDR3 in DNA: TGTGCCAGCGGCCGTTCGACCGATAATTCACCCCTCCACTTT. The encoded protein is CASGRSTDNSPLHF.

The chain employs TRBV20-1 and TRBJ1-5; D remains ambiguous. Trimming removed 0 bases from V and 0 bases from J, with 6 bases in between. Germline V gene data show CDR1 as DFQATT and CDR2 as SNEGSKA (reference sequence). This CDR3 has 14 residues. This chain's CDR3 is CSARDPYSNQPQHF. The CDR3 nucleotides are TGCAGTGCTAGAGATCCCTATAGCAATCAGCCCCAGCATTTT.

In this sample, this clonotype turned up once. This chain connects TRBV7-6 to TRBJ2-3, with 7 bases identical to TRBD2. Germline CDR1 reads SGHVS; CDR2 reads FNYEAQ. Trimming removed 3 bases from V and 4 bases from J; junction bases left unmatched: 4. There are 14 residues in the CDR3. The CDR3 region is CASSLSGNADTQYF. The CDR3 DNA reads as TGTGCCAGCAGCTTGAGCGGGAACGCAGATACGCAGTATTTT.

This clonotype was seen only a few times. V and J are TRBV5-4 and TRBJ1-1, with D possibly matching TRBD1 (6 bases). The V gene lost 4 bases and the J gene lost 7 bases, with 17 bases spanning the gap. Germline loops: CDR1 SGHNT, CDR2 YYREEE (reference sequence). The CDR3 is 14 residues long. The CDR3 loop is CASSGRTEQSEAFF. In DNA, the CDR3 is TGTGCCAGCAGCGGCCGGACAGAGCAAAGTGAAGCTTTCTTT. The complete variable domain, with remaining parts taken from reference TRBV5-4 and TRBJ1-1, reads ETGVTQSPTHLIKTRGQQVTLRCSSQSGHNTVSWYQQALGQGPQFIFQYYREEENGRGNFPPRFSGLQFPNYSSELNVNALELDDSALYLCASSGRTEQSEAFFGQGTRLTVV.

This clonotype came up a few times. The J gene is TRBJ2-7, the V gene TRBV18; D may be TRBD1 (6 bases). The germline V and J ends were trimmed by 3 bases and 4 bases, with 13 bases remaining between them. The CDR3 has 14 amino acids. Per germline, CDR1 KGHSH and CDR2 LQKENI. The CDR3 DNA sequence: TGTGCCAGCTCACCGTATGGTCAGGGGTACGAGCAGTACTTC. This encodes CASSPYGQGYEQYF.

A few counts support this clonotype. The chain carries TRBV5-1 and TRBJ2-5; D is possibly TRBD1 (6 bases). V was clipped by 3 bases and J by 1 base, with 7 bases between them. This CDR3 has 13 amino acids. Germline CDR1 and CDR2: SGHRS and YFSETQ. CDR3 protein: CASSWTVQETQYF. The CDR3 nucleotides read TGCGCCAGCAGCTGGACAGTCCAAGAGACCCAGTACTTC.

This chain connects TRBV12-3 or TRBV12-4 to TRBJ2-7; 7 bases are a match to TRBD2. The CDR3 runs 14 residues. Trimming cost V 6 bases and J 2 bases; bases outside gene matches: 7. CDR3 coding DNA: TGTGCCAGCAGCCGGGGAGGGAATACCTACGAGCAGTACTTC. This encodes CASSRGGNTYEQYF.

This clonotype was observed a handful of times. This chain joins TRBV7-9 and TRBJ1-6, with a tentative D call TRBD1 (5 bases). The CDR3 length is 17 residues. V dropped 7 bases and J dropped 4 bases, with 20 bases sitting between them. Germline CDR1 and CDR2: SEHNR and FQNEAQ (reference sequence). The chain's CDR3 is CASTQGPRRGYNSPLHF. The CDR3 region has the DNA TGTGCCAGCACCCAGGGCCCTAGAAGGGGTTATAATTCACCCCTCCACTTT.

The chain recombines TRBV27 with TRBJ2-7; 11 bases align to TRBD1. V shed 5 bases, J shed 9 bases, and the junction held 12 bases outside the gene matches. The CDR3 is 15 amino acids. Germline loops: CDR1 MNHEY, CDR2 SMNVEV (reference sequence). The CDR3 loop reads CASSPRTGGHLRQYF. The CDR3 coding sequence is TGTGCCAGCAGTCCGCGGACAGGGGGCCACCTAAGGCAGTACTTC.

V gene TRBV9 combines with J gene TRBJ2-1, with D perhaps TRBD2 (6 bases). Trimming pared 4 bases from V and 7 bases from J, leaving 15 bases between. This CDR3 has 14 residues. CDR1 and CDR2 (germline): SGDLS, YYNGEE. CDR3 in amino acids: CASSSPGLQNEQFF. In DNA form, the CDR3 reads TGTGCCAGCAGCTCACCGGGACTCCAAAATGAGCAGTTCTTC.

This clonotype was recorded a few times. The gene calls are TRBV7-9 and TRBJ2-7, with TRBD2 matching over 13 bases. CDR3 length: 17 residues. CDR1 is SEHNR, CDR2 FQNEAQ, per germline (reference sequence). The V segment lost 5 bases and the J segment 2 bases; nucleotides outside the gene matches: 9. The CDR3 loop is CASSATPTSGGAYEQYF. CDR3 DNA sequence: TGTGCCAGCAGCGCGACTCCAACTAGCGGGGGGGCCTACGAGCAGTACTTC.

This clonotype has a handful of counts. This chain connects TRBV12-3 or TRBV12-4 to TRBJ2-2; D tentatively reads TRBD1 or TRBD2 (5 bases each). This CDR3 spans 14 amino acids. The V end was cut by 6 bases, the J end by 6 bases, with 14 bases between. DNA for the CDR3: TGTGCCAGCAGGGGACGCGTGGGGGCCGGGGAGCTGTTTTTT. This encodes CASRGRVGAGELFF.

The J gene is TRBJ2-1, the V gene TRBV4-3, with a tentative D call TRBD2 (6 bases). V was pared by 0 bases and J by 3 bases, with 9 bases between. This CDR3 has 15 amino acids. Germline loops: CDR1 LGHNA, CDR2 YSLEER. The CDR3 DNA sequence: TGCGCCAGCAGCCAAGAGGTAGCGGTCTACAATGAGCAGTTCTTC. Amino acids: CASSQEVAVYNEQFF.